This entry lists 26 T cell receptor beta chains sequenced from one sample in a study of T-cell reconstitution after alpha-beta-depleted transplantation in children. Preparation of the TCRbeta library was carried out with unique molecular identifiers. TCRdb re-called the PCR reads with MiXCR, one entry per CDR3 protein. The sample has 420,000 or so distinct CDR3 sequences, approximately 11% seen once. The sample in question was PBMCs from the stem cell graft donor, obtained from the stem cell graft. These receptors originate from a human donor who donated a stem cell graft to a child with acute myeloid leukemia.

Ten or more counts support this clonotype. This chain links TRBV5-4 with TRBJ2-5, with D unresolved. CDR1 SGHNT and CDR2 YYREEE come from the germline V gene (reference sequence). The CDR3 covers 12 residues. V lost 4 bases, J lost 1 base, and 5 bases lay in between. DNA of the CDR3: TGTGCCAGCAGCCAGAGCCAAGAGACCCAGTACTTC. Translated, it gives CASSQSQETQYF.

This rearrangement joins TRBV5-5 to TRBJ2-3; 7 bases align to TRBD2. Germline CDR1 is SGHKS and CDR2 is YYEKEE (reference sequence). The CDR3 is made up of 16 amino acids. J was trimmed by 7 bases and V by 4 bases; bases with no gene match: 15. CDR3 residues: CASSGGGTTLMHTQYF. The CDR3 nucleotides are TGTGCCAGCAGCGGCGGGGGAACCACTCTTATGCATACGCAGTATTTT.

This clonotype was detected only once. The chain links TRBV7-9 to TRBJ2-1; possible D gene TRBD1, 6 bases. CDR3 length equals 14 residues. From germline, CDR1 is SEHNR and CDR2 FQNEAQ (reference sequence). The germline V and J ends were trimmed by 2 bases and 6 bases, with 11 bases remaining between them. CDR3 in DNA: TGTGCCAGCAGCTTAACTCGACAGGTCAATGAGCAGTTCTTC. Its protein is CASSLTRQVNEQFF.

This clonotype was recorded at least ten times. The chain has TRBV28 and TRBJ2-2; D may be TRBD2 (6 bases). Trimming cost V 2 bases and J 3 bases, with 7 bases left between them. The length of the CDR3 is 14 residues. Looked up from germline, CDR1 is MDHEN and CDR2 is SYDVKM. In nucleotides, the CDR3 is TGTGCCAGCAGTTTAGGGGGGTACACCGGGGAGCTGTTTTTT. Residues: CASSLGGYTGELFF.

This clonotype has only a few counts. The J gene is TRBJ1-6, the V gene TRBV3-1, with unresolved D. V was clipped by 0 bases and J by 7 bases, with 7 bases between them. CDR1 and CDR2 (germline): LGHDT, YNNKEL (reference sequence). The length of the CDR3 is 14 residues. The CDR3 coding sequence is TGTGCCAGCAGCCAAGAGTCGAAGAATTCACCCCTCCACTTT. Amino acid sequence: CASSQESKNSPLHF.

This clonotype was observed a few times. The chain combines TRBV12-3 or TRBV12-4 with TRBJ2-3; TRBD2 matches 9 bases. Germline trimming cut 0 bases from V and 2 bases from J; bases unmatched to any gene: 3. The length of the CDR3 is 16 residues. The chain's CDR3 is CASSLASGGFTDTQYF. DNA of the CDR3: TGTGCCAGCAGTTTAGCTAGCGGGGGATTCACAGATACGCAGTATTTT.

The genes are TRBV29-1 and TRBJ2-5, with unresolved D. V was clipped by 2 bases and J by 5 bases, with 6 bases between them. The germline CDR1 and CDR2 sequences are SQVTM and ANQGSEA. This CDR3 is built from 11 residues. As DNA, the CDR3 is TGCAGCGTTGAATATAGGGAGACCCAGTACTTC. Encoded protein: CSVEYRETQYF.

Concerning this clonotype: A read error may be the cause here, since a much bigger clone is one base away. The gene calls are TRBV29-1 and TRBJ1-1, with 11 positions matching TRBD1. CDR1 and CDR2 from the germline V gene are SQVTM and ANQGSEA. The CDR3 totals 12 residues. Losses at the gene ends were 7 bases for V and 3 bases for J; bases not matched to a gene: 1. CDR3: CSADRGHTEAFF. The CDR3 DNA sequence: TGCAGCGCGGACAGGGGGCACACTGAAGCTTTCTTT.

The J gene is TRBJ2-3, the V gene TRBV5-5; the D is unclear. Germline CDR1 and CDR2: SGHKS and YYEKEE (reference sequence). This CDR3 comprises 12 residues. V gave up 0 bases and J gave up 9 bases, with 8 bases separating them. CDR3 residues: CASSLEVYTQYF. As DNA, the CDR3 is TGTGCCAGCAGCTTGGAGGTATACACGCAGTATTTT.

This clonotype was seen a handful of times. The V call is TRBV15, the J call TRBJ2-7, with 7 bases matching TRBD1. The CDR3 totals 14 residues. CDR1 LNHNV and CDR2 YYDKDF come from the germline V gene (reference sequence). The junction had 5 bases not matched to a gene; V was cut back by 5 bases and J by 1 base. CDR3: CATSPQGLSYEQYF. Written as DNA, the CDR3 is TGTGCCACCAGCCCACAGGGGTTATCCTACGAGCAGTACTTC.

This clonotype has at least ten counts. The chain links TRBV20-1 to TRBJ2-1; D is unresolved. Germline CDR1 DFQATT, CDR2 SNEGSKA (reference sequence). This CDR3 comprises 12 residues. V was trimmed by 3 bases and J by 12 bases, leaving 15 bases between them. CDR3 nucleotides: TGCAGTGCTAGCGGGCCCGGGCCAGGGCAGTTCTTC. It encodes CSASGPGPGQFF.

This chain joins TRBV29-1 and TRBJ1-2, with a possible D match to TRBD1 (5 bases). Trimming took 7 bases from V and 7 from J, leaving 31 bases between them. The germline V gene has CDR1 SQVTM and CDR2 ANQGSEA. The length of the CDR3 is 17 residues. The CDR3 reads CSARGISGPGPTGGYTF. CDR3 nucleotides: TGCAGCGCCCGAGGGATCTCAGGACCAGGGCCTACCGGTGGCTACACCTTC.

In this sample, this clonotype turned up a few times. This chain connects TRBV7-9 to TRBJ2-7; D is undetermined. Trimming shortened V by 1 base and J by 7 bases, and 11 bases separated the two germline ends. The CDR3 is 13 amino acids. CDR1 and CDR2 from the germline V gene are SEHNR and FQNEAQ (reference sequence). This CDR3 reads CASSLGHGGEQYF. CDR3 DNA sequence: TGTGCCAGCAGCTTAGGGCACGGTGGGGAGCAGTACTTC.

About this clonotype itself: Given a much more abundant clone one base away, this may be a read error. The genes are TRBV7-2 and TRBJ1-5; D is unresolved. This CDR3 contains 13 residues. Trimming pared 2 bases from V and 6 bases from J, leaving 8 bases between. Germline V gene sequence: CDR1 SGHTA, CDR2 FQGNSA. The CDR3 spells CASSLPDSQPQHF. CDR3 nucleotides: TGTGCCAGCAGCTTACCGGACTCTCAGCCCCAGCATTTT.

Only a few counts were recorded for this clonotype. The chain links TRBV5-6 to TRBJ2-3; D perhaps matches TRBD1 (6 bases). V was clipped by 1 base and J by 6 bases, with 9 bases between them. CDR3 length: 13 residues. Germline lookup yields CDR1 SGHDT and CDR2 YYEEEE. The CDR3 nucleotides are TGTGCCAGCAGCTTGACAGGGCCCGATACGCAGTATTTT. It codes for CASSLTGPDTQYF.

Concerning this clonotype itself: Being one base from a much bigger clone, this may be a read error. The chain has TRBV10-3 and TRBJ2-7; D is perhaps TRBD1 or TRBD2 (5 bases each). There are 13 residues in the CDR3. Germline CDR1 reads ENHRY; CDR2 reads SYGVKD. The CDR3, as DNA: TGTGCCATCAGTGAGACGGGGCAGTACGAGCATTACGTC. It encodes CAISETGQYEHYV.

The chain employs TRBV20-1 and TRBJ1-1; 8 bases match TRBD1. The CDR3 covers 15 residues. V dropped 6 bases and J dropped 0; count of bases not matched to a gene: 9. CDR1 and CDR2 (germline): DFQATT, SNEGSKA (reference sequence). In nucleotides, the CDR3 is TGCAGTGCAACCGGGACAGGCGAAATGAACACTGAAGCTTTCTTT. Protein product: CSATGTGEMNTEAFF.

The chain has TRBV12-3 or TRBV12-4 and TRBJ1-5, with 7 bases matching TRBD1. The CDR3 spans 12 residues. J gave up 16 bases and V 6 bases, and 12 bases lay outside the gene matches. Here the CDR3 DNA reads TGTGCCAGCAGCCCCCCAGGACAGGCCCGACATTTT. Protein: CASSPPGQARHF.

This clonotype was counted ten times or more. The genes are TRBV2 and TRBJ1-2; a weak D match, TRBD1 (5 bases). Trimming stripped 1 base from V and 2 bases from J, with 11 bases between. Germline V gene sequence: CDR1 SNHLY, CDR2 FYNNEI. The CDR3 runs to 15 residues. DNA of the CDR3: TGTGCCAGCAGTGAAGTCGTGGGGGTCAACTATGGCTACACCTTC. Its translation is CASSEVVGVNYGYTF.

The chain links TRBV7-2 to TRBJ2-5; D is unclear. CDR3 length: 14 amino acids. Trimming left V 7 bases short and J 2 bases short, with 14 bases between. Germline lookup yields CDR1 SGHTA and CDR2 FQGNSA. CDR3 sequence: CASTPVGGQETQYF. In DNA, the CDR3 is TGTGCCAGCACCCCGGTCGGCGGTCAAGAGACCCAGTACTTC.

The chain employs TRBV5-6 and TRBJ2-1; D may match TRBD1 or TRBD2 (5 bases each). The germline CDR1 and CDR2 sequences are SGHDT and YYEEEE. V lost 4 bases to trimming and J lost 10 bases, with 18 bases between them. The length of the CDR3 is 14 residues. CDR3 in amino acids: CASSHYSVPGEQFF. The DNA for the CDR3 is TGTGCCAGCAGCCATTATAGCGTCCCAGGGGAGCAGTTCTTC.

This clonotype appeared many times. The V call is TRBV7-8, the J call TRBJ2-5; 8 bases are a match to TRBD2. With 3 bases clipped from V and 5 bases from J, the junction kept 11 bases outside the gene matches. Germline V gives CDR1 SGHVS, CDR2 FQNEAQ. The CDR3 sequence is 16 residues long. The CDR3 sequence is CASSFKTSAPGETQYF. The DNA for the CDR3 is TGTGCCAGCAGCTTTAAGACTAGCGCGCCCGGGGAGACCCAGTACTTC.

V and J are TRBV3-1 and TRBJ2-1; 9 positions match TRBD2. The CDR3 spans 15 residues. Germline V gene sequence: CDR1 LGHDT, CDR2 YNNKEL (reference sequence). Trimming took 5 bases from V and 3 from J; bases not matched to a gene: 5. The CDR3 loop is CASSETSGLYNEQFF. Here the CDR3 DNA reads TGTGCCAGCAGCGAAACTAGCGGGCTCTACAATGAGCAGTTCTTC.

This clonotype was observed a few times. The chain employs TRBV5-5 and TRBJ2-2, with D possibly being TRBD1 or TRBD2 (5 bases each). This CDR3 is built from 15 residues. CDR1 and CDR2 from the germline V gene are SGHKS and YYEKEE (reference sequence). The V end lost 5 bases, the J end lost 5 bases, and 16 bases lay between the germline ends. The CDR3 coding sequence is TGTGCCAGCAGGCATCCGGGACGAGGAACCGGGGAGCTGTTTTTT. Translated, it gives CASRHPGRGTGELFF.

This clonotype was observed a handful of times. CDR3: CASSEARVQETQYF. CDR3 nucleotide sequence: TGTGCCAGCAGTGAAGCTAGGGTACAAGAGACCCAGTACTTC. The chain recombines TRBV25-1 with TRBJ2-5; D is ambiguous. The CDR3 totals 14 residues. The germline V gene has CDR1 MGHDK and CDR2 SYGVNS. V shed 2 bases and J shed 2 bases, with 9 bases lying between them.

The V gene is TRBV20-1, the J gene TRBJ2-1; D gene unclear. V was clipped by 1 base and J by 6 bases, with 7 bases between them. Germline V gene lookup returns CDR1 DFQATT and CDR2 SNEGSKA (reference sequence). The CDR3 contains 12 residues. Here the CDR3 DNA reads TGCAGTGCTAGAGGCTTCTCCAATGAGCAGTTCTTC. It translates to CSARGFSNEQFF.